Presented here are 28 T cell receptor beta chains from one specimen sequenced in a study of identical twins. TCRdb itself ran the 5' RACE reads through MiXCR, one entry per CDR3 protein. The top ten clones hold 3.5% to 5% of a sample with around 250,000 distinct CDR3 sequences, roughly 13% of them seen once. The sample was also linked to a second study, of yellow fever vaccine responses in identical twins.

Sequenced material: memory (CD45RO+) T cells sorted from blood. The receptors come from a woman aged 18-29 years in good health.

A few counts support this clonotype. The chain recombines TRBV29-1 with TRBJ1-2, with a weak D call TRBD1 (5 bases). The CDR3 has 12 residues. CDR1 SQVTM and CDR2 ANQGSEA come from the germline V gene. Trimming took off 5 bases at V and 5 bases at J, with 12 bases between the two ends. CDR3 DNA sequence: TGCAGCGTTCTGGCCAGGGAATATGGCTACACCTTC. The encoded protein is CSVLAREYGYTF.

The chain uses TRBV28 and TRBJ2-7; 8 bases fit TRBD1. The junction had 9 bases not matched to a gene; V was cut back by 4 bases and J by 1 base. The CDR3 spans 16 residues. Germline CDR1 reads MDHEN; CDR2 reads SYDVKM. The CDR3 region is CASSSTRQGPSYEQYF. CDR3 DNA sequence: TGTGCCAGCAGTTCAACACGACAGGGGCCATCCTACGAGCAGTACTTC.

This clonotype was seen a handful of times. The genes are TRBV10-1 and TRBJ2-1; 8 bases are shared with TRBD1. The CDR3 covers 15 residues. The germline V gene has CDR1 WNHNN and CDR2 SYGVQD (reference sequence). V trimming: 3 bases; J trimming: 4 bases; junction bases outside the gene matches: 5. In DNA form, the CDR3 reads TGCGCCAGCAGTGATTCAGGGGGCATTTACAATGAGCAGTTCTTC. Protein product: CASSDSGGIYNEQFF.

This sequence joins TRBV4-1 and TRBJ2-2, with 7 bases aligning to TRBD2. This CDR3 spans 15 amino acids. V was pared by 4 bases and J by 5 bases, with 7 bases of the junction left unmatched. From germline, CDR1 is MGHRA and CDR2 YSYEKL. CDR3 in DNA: TGCGCCAGCAGCCTTAGCGGGTATCGGACCGGGGAGCTGTTTTTT. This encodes CASSLSGYRTGELFF.

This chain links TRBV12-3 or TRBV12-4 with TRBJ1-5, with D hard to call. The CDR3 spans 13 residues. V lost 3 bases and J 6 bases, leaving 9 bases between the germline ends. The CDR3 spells CASSFHVGQPQHF. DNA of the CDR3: TGTGCCAGCAGTTTTCATGTTGGTCAGCCCCAGCATTTT.

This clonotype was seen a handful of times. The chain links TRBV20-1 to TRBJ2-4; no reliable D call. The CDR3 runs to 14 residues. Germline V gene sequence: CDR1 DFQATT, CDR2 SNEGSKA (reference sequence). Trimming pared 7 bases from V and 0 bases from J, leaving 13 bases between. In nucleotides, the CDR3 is TGCAGTGTCCCCGGCGTTCTAGCCAAAAACATTCAGTACTTC. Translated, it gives CSVPGVLAKNIQYF.

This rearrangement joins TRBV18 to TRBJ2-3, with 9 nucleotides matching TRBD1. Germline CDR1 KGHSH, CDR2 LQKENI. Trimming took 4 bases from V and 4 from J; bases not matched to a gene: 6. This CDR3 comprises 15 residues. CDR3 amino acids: CASSRSGQGPDTQYF. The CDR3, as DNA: TGTGCCAGCTCACGATCCGGACAGGGGCCAGATACGCAGTATTTT.

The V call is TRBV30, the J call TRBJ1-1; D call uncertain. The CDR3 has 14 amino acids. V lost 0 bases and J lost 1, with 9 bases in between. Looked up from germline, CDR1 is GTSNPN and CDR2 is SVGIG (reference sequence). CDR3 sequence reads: CAWSVLTANTEAFF. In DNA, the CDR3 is TGTGCCTGGAGTGTACTAACAGCGAACACTGAAGCTTTCTTT.

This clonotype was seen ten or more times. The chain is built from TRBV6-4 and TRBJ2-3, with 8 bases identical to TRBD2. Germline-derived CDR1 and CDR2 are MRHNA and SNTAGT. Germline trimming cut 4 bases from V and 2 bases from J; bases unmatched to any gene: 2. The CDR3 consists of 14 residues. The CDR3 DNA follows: TGTGCCAGCAGTGCGACTAGCGACACAGATACGCAGTATTTT. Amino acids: CASSATSDTDTQYF.

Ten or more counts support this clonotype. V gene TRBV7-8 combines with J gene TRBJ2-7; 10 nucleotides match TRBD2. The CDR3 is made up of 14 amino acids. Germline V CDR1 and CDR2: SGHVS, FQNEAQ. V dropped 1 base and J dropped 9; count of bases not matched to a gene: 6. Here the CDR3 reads CASSLVPSGSGQYF. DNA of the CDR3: TGTGCCAGCAGCTTAGTACCTAGCGGGAGCGGGCAGTACTTC.

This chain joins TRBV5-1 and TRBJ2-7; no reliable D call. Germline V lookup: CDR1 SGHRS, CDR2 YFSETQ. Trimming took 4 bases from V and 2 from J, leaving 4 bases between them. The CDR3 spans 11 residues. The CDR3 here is CASSKAYEQYF. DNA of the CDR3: TGCGCCAGCAGCAAAGCCTACGAGCAGTACTTC.

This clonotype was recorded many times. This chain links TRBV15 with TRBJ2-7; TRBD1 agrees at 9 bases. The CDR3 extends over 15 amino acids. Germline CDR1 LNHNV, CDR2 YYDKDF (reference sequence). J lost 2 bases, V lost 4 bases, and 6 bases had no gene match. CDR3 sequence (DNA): TGTGCCACCAGCAAAGACAGGGGGTTAGCCTACGAGCAGTACTTC. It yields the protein CATSKDRGLAYEQYF.

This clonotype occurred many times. The CDR3: CASSGTALSGANVLTF. The DNA of the CDR3 is TGCGCCAGCAGCGGGACCGCACTCTCTGGGGCCAACGTCCTGACTTTC. The V gene is TRBV5-1, the J gene TRBJ2-6; possibly TRBD1 or TRBD2 for D (5 bases each). Germline lookup yields CDR1 SGHRS and CDR2 YFSETQ. Trimming stripped 4 bases from V and 0 bases from J, with 11 bases between. The CDR3 covers 16 residues.

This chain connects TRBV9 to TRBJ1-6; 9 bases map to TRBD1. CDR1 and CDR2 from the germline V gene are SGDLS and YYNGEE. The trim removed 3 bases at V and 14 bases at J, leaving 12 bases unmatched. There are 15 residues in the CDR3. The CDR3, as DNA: TGTGCCAGCAGCGCGGCCGGGACAGGGAGTAGCGCCCTCCACTTT. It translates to CASSAAGTGSSALHF.

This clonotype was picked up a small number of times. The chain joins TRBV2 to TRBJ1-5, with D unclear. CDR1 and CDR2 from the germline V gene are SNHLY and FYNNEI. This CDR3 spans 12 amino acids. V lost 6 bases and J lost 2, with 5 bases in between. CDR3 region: CASRVGNQPQHF. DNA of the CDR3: TGTGCCAGCAGGGTAGGCAATCAGCCCCAGCATTTT.

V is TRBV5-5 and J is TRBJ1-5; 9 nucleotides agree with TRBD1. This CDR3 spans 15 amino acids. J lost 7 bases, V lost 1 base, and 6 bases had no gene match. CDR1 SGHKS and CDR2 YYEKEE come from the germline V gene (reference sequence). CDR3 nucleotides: TGTGCCAGCAGCTTGCACAGGGGGCAGGGGCAGCCCCAGCATTTT. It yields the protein CASSLHRGQGQPQHF.

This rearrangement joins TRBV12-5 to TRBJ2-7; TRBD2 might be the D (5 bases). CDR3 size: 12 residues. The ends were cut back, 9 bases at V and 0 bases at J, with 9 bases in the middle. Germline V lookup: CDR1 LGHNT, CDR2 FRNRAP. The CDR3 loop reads CASWGDSYEQYF. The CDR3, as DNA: TGTGCTAGCTGGGGAGACTCCTACGAGCAGTACTTC.

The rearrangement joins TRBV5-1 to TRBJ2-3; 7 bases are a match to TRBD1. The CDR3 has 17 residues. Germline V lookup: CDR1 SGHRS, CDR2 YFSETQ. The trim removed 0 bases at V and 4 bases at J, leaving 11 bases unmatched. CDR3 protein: CASSLVGLGTEADTQYF. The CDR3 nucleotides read TGCGCCAGCAGCTTGGTAGGGTTGGGGACAGAGGCAGATACGCAGTATTTT.

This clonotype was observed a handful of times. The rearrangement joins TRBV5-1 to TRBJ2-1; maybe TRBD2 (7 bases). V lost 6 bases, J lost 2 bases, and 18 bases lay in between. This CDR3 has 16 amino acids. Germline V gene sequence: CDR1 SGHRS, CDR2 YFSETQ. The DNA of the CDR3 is TGCGCCAGCACGGCTAGCGGAGGGGGGACCTACAATGAGCAGTTCTTC. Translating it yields CASTASGGGTYNEQFF.

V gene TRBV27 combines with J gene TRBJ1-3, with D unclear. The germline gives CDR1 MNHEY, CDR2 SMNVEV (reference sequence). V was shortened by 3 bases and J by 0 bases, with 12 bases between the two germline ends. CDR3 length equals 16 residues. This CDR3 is CASSFSATSSGNTIYF. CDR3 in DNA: TGTGCCAGCAGTTTCTCGGCAACGTCCTCTGGAAACACCATATATTTT.

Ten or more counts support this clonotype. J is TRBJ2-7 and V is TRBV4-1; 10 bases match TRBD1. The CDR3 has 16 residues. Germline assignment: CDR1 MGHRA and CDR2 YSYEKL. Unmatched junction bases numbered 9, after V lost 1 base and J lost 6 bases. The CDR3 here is CASSQVYMGQGSEQYF. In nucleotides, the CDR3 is TGCGCCAGCAGCCAAGTCTATATGGGACAGGGGAGCGAGCAGTACTTC.

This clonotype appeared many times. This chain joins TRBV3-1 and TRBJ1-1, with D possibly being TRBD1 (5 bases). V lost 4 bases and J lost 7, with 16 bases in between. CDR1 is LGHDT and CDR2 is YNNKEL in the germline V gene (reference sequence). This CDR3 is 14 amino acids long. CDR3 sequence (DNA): TGTGCCAGCAGCCGAACTCAGGGAGAGGTTGAAGCTTTCTTT. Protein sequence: CASSRTQGEVEAFF.

This chain's CDR3 is CSVWAGYEQYF. In DNA form, the CDR3 reads TGCAGCGTGTGGGCCGGTTACGAGCAGTACTTC. The chain has TRBV29-1 and TRBJ2-7; the D is unclear. CDR1 and CDR2 (germline): SQVTM, ANQGSEA. The germline V and J ends were trimmed by 6 bases and 4 bases, with 10 bases remaining between them. CDR3 length: 11 amino acids.

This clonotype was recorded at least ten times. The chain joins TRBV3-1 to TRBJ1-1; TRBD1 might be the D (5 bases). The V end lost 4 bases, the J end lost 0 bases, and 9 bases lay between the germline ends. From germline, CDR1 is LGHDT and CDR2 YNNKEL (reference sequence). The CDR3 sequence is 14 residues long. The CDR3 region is CASSPGTVNTEAFF. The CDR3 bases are TGTGCCAGCAGCCCCGGGACGGTGAACACTGAAGCTTTCTTT. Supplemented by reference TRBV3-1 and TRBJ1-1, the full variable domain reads DTAVSQTPKYLVTQMGNDKSIKCEQNLGHDTMYWYKQDSKKFLKIMFSYNNKELIINETVPNRFSPKSPDKAHLNLHINSLELGDSAVYFCASSPGTVNTEAFFGQGTRLTVV.

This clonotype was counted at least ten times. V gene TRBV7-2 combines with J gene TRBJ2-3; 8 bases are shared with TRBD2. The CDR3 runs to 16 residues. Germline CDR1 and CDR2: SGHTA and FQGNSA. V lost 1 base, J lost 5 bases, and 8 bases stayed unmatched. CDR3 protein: CASSLVGTSGGDTQYF. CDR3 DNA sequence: TGTGCCAGCAGCTTAGTAGGTACTAGCGGTGGAGATACGCAGTATTTT.

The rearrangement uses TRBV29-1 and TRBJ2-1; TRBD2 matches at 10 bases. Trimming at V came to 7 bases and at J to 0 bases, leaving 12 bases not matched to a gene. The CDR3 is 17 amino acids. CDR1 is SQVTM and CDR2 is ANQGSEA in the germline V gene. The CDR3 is CSGFGVAGGRSYNEQFF. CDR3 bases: TGCAGCGGGTTTGGGGTAGCGGGGGGACGCTCCTACAATGAGCAGTTCTTC.

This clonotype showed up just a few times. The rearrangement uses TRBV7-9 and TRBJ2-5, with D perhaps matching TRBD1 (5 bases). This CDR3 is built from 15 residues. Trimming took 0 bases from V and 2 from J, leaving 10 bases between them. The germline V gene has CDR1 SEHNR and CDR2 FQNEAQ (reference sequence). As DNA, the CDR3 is TGTGCCAGCAGCTTAGCGGTGGCAGGGCAAGAGACCCAGTACTTC. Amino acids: CASSLAVAGQETQYF.

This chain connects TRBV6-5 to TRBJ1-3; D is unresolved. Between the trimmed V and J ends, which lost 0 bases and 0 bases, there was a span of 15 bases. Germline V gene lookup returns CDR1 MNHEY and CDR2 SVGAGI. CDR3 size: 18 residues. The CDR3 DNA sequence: TGTGCCAGCAGTTACTCTGGGCGCCCGGGCCGCTCTGGAAACACCATATATTTT. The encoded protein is CASSYSGRPGRSGNTIYF.